This T cell receptor beta chain was obtained from a study of identical twins (TCRdb year 2016). With regard to the full study: To test whether fetal clonotypes persist, the study used deep sequencing on TCR alpha and beta repertoires from monozygotic twins, unrelated adults of various ages, and cord blood. To rule out contamination, replicate twin experiments were performed at different times with different library preparation protocols.

The receptor library was made with 5' RACE. Instrument on record: Illumina HiSeq 2000. Template switching added a universal primer binding site, and the final cDNA carried a unique molecular identifier that allowed TCR cDNA molecules to be counted accurately. Specific primers in the conserved constant-segment region were used to synthesize first-strand cDNA for the TCR alpha and beta chains. To control for contamination, every cDNA library was double barcoded, receiving both a SMART-Mk sample barcode and Illumina barcodes. TruSeq adapter sequences along with Illumina sample barcodes were introduced in two successive PCR steps. Sequencing of the TCR alpha and beta cDNA libraries was done on the Illumina HiSeq platform using custom primers. The authors processed their data as follows. Unique molecular identifiers were extracted from raw reads with MiGEC, and CDR3 positions were determined with MiXCR. Recombination models were inferred per individual with the repgenHMM and IGoR tools using an EM algorithm. The analysis of shared clonotypes was done with the tcR package in R, with sharing normalized by the product of cloneset sizes. To study raw recombination free of thymic and clonal selection effects, out-of-frame nonproductive sequences were analyzed. Clones were called with MiXCR by TCRdb after fastp trimmed the public reads at Q25, and only in-frame beta chains were retained. Identical CDR3 protein sequences are pooled into one entry, listed with their most common genes and DNA. What appears here as the V and J calls and clone size reflects TCRdb's work, not the paper's. For this sample the table gives 700,000 or so distinct CDR3 sequences, of which 21% were detected only once. Of the sample, over 4% is held by the ten largest clones.

The germline V gene sets CDR1 to SGHRS and CDR2 to YFSETQ. Trimming removed 2 bases from V and 8 bases from J; the gene matches leave 7 bases unexplained. Its CDR3 holds 16 amino acids, cysteine through phenylalanine. The entry retains the CDR3 DNA only, 48 bases that are in frame from base 1. This clonotype was seen a few times. The antigen it recognizes is unknown. No clone much larger than this one lies a single base away; base qualities are absent. All donors were healthy Caucasians. The twin cohort comprised three pairs of female monozygotic twins, all aged roughly 18 to 30 years. The RNA used for TCR libraries was isolated from peripheral blood mononuclear cells. General study outcomes and caveats: Out-of-frame TCR alpha sequences shared between twins showed an excess of low generation-probability sequences compared with coincidental sharing between unrelated individuals. Excess twin sharing in beta out-of-frame sequences was weaker because fewer shared sequences lowered the signal-to-noise ratio. Because the same donors could not be followed over many years, the conclusions depended on cross-sectional statistical analysis. Invariant T cells such as MAIT and iNKT could partly confound zero-insertion analyses, though diverse VJ usage argued against this for most clonotypes. Abundant cord blood beta clonotypes carried fewer insertions; young adult naive repertoires showed a weaker similar trend, while memory repertoires showed none. In monozygotic twins, out-of-frame TCR alpha sharing was systematically underestimated by recombination models, although the models agreed with sharing between unrelated individuals.

The sample was also reused in another study, on T cells expressing NK-cell markers. The second paper states: TCR beta-chain repertoires were profiled in sorted CD3+CD56+NKG2C+, CD3+CD56+NKG2C- and CD3+CD56-NKG2C+ T-cell subsets from roughly eight donors. Of the eight sequenced donors, seven were found to be HCMV-seropositive and one was found to be HCMV-seronegative. To restrict sorting to alphabetaTCR-expressing T cells, an anti-gammadeltaTCR antibody was added in several experiments. For more than 5 donors, the dominant CD3+CD56+NKG2C+ clonotypes were among the top 10 CD8+ clonotypes and accounted for roughly 1.0-7.5% of CD8+ T cells. Those dominant clonotypes were again the most abundant among CD3+CD56-NKG2C+ cells in four donors, at about 28.3-65%. It remained unclear whether the expanded NKG2C-expressing T cell clones were specific for HCMV antigens. All eight donors whose samples were sequenced were randomly selected healthy volunteers, three of them men and five women. HCMV serostatus was determined by detecting HCMV-specific IgG in serum with a commercial ELISA kit. For roughly six donors, bulk peripheral blood T-cell repertoires were additionally sequenced from unsorted PBMC. MIGEC was used to demultiplex reads and group the reads by UMI, and MiTCR was used to assemble and quantify clonotypes. Only TCR cDNA sequences supported by at least two reads were kept to exclude erroneous sequences. The tcR package was used for downstream repertoire analysis, with clonotypes matched between fractions based on CDR3 nucleotide sequence plus V segment. VDJmatch was used to annotate antigen specificity against VDJdb, with one amino acid substitution in CDR3 allowed.

The TCR originated in a woman aged 18-35 years in good health. The specimen sequenced was PBMCs. This sequence uses TRBV5-1 and TRBJ2-1, with 13 bases aligning to TRBD2. The CDR3 here reads CASSFRTSGSYHEQFF. The DNA is TGCGCCAGCAGCTTCCGGACTAGCGGGAGTTATCATGAGCAGTTCTTC.